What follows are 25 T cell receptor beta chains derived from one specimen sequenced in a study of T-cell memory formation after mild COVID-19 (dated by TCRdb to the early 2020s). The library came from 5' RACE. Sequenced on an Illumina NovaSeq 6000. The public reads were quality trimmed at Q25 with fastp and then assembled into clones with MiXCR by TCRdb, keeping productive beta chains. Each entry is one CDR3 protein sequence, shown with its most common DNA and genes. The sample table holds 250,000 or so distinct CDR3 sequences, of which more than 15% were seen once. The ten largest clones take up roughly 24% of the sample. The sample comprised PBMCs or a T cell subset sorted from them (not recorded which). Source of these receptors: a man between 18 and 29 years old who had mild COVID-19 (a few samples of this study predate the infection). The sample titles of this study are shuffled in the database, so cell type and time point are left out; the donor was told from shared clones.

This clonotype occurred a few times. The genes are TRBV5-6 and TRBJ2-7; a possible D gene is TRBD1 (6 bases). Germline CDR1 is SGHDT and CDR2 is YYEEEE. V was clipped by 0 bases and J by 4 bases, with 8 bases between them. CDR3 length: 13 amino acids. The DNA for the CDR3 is TGTGCCAGCAGCTTGGAGGGGGTTTACGAGCAGTACTTC. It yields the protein CASSLEGVYEQYF.

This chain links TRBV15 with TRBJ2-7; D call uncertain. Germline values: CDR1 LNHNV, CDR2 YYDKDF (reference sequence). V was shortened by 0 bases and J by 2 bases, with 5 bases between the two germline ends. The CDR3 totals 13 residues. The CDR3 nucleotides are TGTGCCACCAGCAGAGATTCGGCCTACGAGCAGTACTTC. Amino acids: CATSRDSAYEQYF.

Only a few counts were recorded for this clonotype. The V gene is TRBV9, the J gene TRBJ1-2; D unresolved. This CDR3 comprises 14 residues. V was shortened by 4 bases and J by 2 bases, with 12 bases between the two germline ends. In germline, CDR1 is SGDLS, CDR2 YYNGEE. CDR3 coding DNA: TGTGCCAGCAGCCCAGAAGGGAGGAACTATGGCTACACCTTC. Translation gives CASSPEGRNYGYTF.

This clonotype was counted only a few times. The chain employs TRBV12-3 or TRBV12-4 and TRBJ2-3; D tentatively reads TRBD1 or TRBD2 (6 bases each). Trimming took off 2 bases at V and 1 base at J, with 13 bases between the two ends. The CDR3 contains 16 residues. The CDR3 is CASSLRTGAGTDTQYF. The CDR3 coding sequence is TGTGCCAGCAGTTTAAGGACGGGGGCCGGCACAGATACGCAGTATTTT.

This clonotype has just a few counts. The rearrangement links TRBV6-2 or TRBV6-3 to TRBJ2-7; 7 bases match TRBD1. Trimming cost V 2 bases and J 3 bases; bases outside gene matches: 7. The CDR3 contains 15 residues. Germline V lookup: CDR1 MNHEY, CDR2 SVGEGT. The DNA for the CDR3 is TGTGCCAGCAGTTACGAGACAGGGATTTTCTACGAGCAGTACGTC. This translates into CASSYETGIFYEQYV.

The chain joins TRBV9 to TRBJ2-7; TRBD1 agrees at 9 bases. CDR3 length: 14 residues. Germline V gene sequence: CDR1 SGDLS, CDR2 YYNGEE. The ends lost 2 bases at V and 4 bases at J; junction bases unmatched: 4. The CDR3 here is CASSVRDRAYEQYF. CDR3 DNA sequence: TGTGCCAGCAGCGTCCGGGACAGGGCATACGAGCAGTACTTC.

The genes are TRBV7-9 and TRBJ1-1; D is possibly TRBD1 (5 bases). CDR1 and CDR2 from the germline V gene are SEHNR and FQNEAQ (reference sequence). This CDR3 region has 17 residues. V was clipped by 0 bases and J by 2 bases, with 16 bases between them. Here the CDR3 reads CASSLASGHNLNTEAFF. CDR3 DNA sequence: TGTGCCAGCAGCTTAGCTTCCGGACACAACTTAAACACTGAAGCTTTCTTT.

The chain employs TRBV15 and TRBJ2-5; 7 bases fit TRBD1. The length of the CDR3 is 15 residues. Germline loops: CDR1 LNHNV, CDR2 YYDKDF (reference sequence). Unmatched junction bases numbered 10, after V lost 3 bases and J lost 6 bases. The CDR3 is CATSSRTGGSKTQYF. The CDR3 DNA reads TGTGCCACCAGCAGTAGGACAGGTGGCTCGAAGACCCAGTACTTC.

This CDR3 is CASSRAGGPRWQETQYF. The CDR3 DNA reads TGTGCCAGCAGCCGAGCGGGGGGGCCGAGATGGCAAGAGACCCAGTACTTC. The J gene is TRBJ2-5, the V gene TRBV7-2; 10 bases align to TRBD2. The CDR3 spans 17 residues. Trimming removed 5 bases from V and 2 bases from J; junction bases left unmatched: 11. Germline lookup yields CDR1 SGHTA and CDR2 FQGNSA. The whole variable domain, remainder taken from reference TRBV7-2 and TRBJ2-5, is GAGVSQSPSNKVTEKGKDVELRCDPISGHTALYWYRQSLGQGLEFLIYFQGNSAPDKSGLPSDRFSAERTGGSVSTLTIQRTQQEDSAVYLCASSRAGGPRWQETQYFGPGTRLLVL.

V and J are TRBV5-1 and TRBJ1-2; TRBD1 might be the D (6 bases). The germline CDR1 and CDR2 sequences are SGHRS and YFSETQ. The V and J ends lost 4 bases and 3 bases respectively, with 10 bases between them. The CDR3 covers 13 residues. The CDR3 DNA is TGCGCCAGCAGCCGGACAGTTGACTATGGCTACACCTTC. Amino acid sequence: CASSRTVDYGYTF.

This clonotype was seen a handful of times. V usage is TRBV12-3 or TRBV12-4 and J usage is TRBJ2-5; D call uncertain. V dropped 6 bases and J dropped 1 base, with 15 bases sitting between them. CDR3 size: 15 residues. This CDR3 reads CASSPGRLGQETQYF. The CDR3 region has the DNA TGTGCCAGCAGCCCAGGACGGTTGGGCCAAGAGACCCAGTACTTC.

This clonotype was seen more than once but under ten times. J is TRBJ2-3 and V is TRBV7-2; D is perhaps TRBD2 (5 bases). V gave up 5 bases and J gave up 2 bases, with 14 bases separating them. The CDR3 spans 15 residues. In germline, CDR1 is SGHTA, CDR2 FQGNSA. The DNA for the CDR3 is TGTGCCAGCAGCAGAGGGTACTTTTCCACAGATACGCAGTATTTT. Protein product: CASSRGYFSTDTQYF.

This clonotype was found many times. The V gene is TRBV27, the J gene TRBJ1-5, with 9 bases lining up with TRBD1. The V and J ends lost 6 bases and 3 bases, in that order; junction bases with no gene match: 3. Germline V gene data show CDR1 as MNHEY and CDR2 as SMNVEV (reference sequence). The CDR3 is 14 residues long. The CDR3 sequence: CASREQGANQPQHF. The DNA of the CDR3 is TGTGCCAGCAGGGAACAGGGGGCCAATCAGCCCCAGCATTTT.

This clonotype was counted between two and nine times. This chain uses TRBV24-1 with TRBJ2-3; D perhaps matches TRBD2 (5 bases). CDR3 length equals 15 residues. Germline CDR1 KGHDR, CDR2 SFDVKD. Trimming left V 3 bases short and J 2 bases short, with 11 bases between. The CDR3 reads CATSDPTRSTDTQYF. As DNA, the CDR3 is TGTGCCACCAGTGATCCAACTAGATCCACAGATACGCAGTATTTT.

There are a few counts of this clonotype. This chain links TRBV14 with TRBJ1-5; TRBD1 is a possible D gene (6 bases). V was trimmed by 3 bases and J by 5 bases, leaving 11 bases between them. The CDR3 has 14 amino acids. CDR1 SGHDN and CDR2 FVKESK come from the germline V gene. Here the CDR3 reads CASSQGGGDQPQHF. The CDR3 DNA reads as TGTGCCAGCAGCCAGGGAGGGGGGGATCAGCCCCAGCATTTT.

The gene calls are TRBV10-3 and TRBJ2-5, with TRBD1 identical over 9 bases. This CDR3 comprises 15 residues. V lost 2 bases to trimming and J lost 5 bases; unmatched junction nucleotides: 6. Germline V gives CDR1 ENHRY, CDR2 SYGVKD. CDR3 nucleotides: TGTGCCATCAGTGAGCCCGGGACAGGGAGGGAGACCCAGTACTTC. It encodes CAISEPGTGRETQYF.

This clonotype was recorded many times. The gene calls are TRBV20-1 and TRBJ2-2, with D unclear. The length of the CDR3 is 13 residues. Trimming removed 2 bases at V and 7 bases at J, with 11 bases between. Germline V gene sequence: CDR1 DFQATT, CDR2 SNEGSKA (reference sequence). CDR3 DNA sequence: TGCAGTGCTAGATTGACCGCTAGCGGGGAGCTGTTTTTT. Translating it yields CSARLTASGELFF.

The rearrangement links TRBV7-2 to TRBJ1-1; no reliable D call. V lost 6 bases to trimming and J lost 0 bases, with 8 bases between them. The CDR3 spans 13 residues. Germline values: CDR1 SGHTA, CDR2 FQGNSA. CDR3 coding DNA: TGTGCCAGCAGGGGGTGGATGAACACTGAAGCTTTCTTT. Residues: CASRGWMNTEAFF.

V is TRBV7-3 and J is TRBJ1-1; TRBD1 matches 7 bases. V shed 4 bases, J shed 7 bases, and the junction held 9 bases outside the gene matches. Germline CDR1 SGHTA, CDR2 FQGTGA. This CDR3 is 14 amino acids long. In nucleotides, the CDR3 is TGTGCCAGCAGCTCAAAGGGGGCCAGAGTTGAAGCTTTCTTT. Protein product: CASSSKGARVEAFF.

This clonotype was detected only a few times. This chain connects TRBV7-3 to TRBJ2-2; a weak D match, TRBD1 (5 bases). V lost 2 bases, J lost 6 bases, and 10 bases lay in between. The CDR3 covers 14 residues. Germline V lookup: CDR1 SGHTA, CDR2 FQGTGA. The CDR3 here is CASSLGRASGELFF. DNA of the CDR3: TGTGCCAGCAGCTTAGGCAGGGCGTCCGGGGAGCTGTTTTTT.

The CDR3 coding sequence is TGTGCCAGCAGTCGGGGGGCTGAGCAGCCCCAGCATTTT. This encodes CASSRGAEQPQHF. The chain recombines TRBV7-9 with TRBJ1-5, with D possibly TRBD1 on 6 matching bases. Trimming left V 6 bases short and J 7 bases short, with 13 bases between. This CDR3 has 13 residues. The germline gives CDR1 SEHNR, CDR2 FQNEAQ (reference sequence).

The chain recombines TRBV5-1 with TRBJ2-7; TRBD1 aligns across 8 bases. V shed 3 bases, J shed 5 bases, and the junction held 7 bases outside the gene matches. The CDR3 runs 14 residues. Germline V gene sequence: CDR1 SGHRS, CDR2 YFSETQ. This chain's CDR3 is CASSYGQGGNEQYF. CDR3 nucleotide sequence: TGCGCCAGCAGCTACGGACAGGGCGGGAACGAGCAGTACTTC. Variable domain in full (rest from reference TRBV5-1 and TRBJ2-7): KAGVTQTPRYLIKTRGQQVTLSCSPISGHRSVSWYQQTPGQGLQFLFEYFSETQRNKGNFPGRFSGRQFSNSRSEMNVSTLELGDSALYLCASSYGQGGNEQYFGPGTRLTVT.

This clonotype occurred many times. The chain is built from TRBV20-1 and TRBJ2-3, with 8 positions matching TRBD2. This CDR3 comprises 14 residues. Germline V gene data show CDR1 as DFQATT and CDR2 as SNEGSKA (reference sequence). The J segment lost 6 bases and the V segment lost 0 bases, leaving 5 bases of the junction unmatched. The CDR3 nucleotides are TGCAGTGCTAGAGATAGCGGGGCAACGGATACGCAGTATTTT. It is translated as CSARDSGATDTQYF.

CDR3 coding DNA: TGTGCCAGCAGCTTAGCGCTCGGGTACGGAAATAGCAATCAGCCCCAGCATTTT. It is translated as CASSLALGYGNSNQPQHF. This chain uses TRBV7-9 with TRBJ1-5; unclear D gene. Germline V CDR1 and CDR2: SEHNR, FQNEAQ (reference sequence). V lost 0 bases and J 0 bases, leaving 15 bases between the germline ends. This CDR3 comprises 18 residues. Filled out from reference TRBV7-9 and TRBJ1-5, the complete variable domain reads DTGVSQNPRHKITKRGQNVTFRCDPISEHNRLYWYRQTLGQGPEFLTYFQNEAQLEKSRLLSDRFSAERPKGSFSTLEIQRTEQGDSAMYLCASSLALGYGNSNQPQHFGDGTRLSIL.

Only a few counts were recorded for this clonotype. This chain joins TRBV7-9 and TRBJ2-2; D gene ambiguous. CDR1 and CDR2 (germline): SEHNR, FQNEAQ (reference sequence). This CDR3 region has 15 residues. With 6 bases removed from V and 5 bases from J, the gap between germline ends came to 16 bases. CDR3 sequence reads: CASSLQRVGTGELFF. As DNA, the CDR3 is TGTGCCAGCAGTCTGCAGCGCGTTGGGACCGGGGAGCTGTTTTTT.